This T cell receptor beta chain was captured by sequencing in a study of vaccination and CD4 T cells after COVID-19. The CDR3 covers 15 residues. Trimming stripped 4 bases from V and 5 bases from J, with 18 bases between. Germline CDR1 SGHRS, CDR2 YFSETQ. An Oncomine TCR Beta short-read assay was used to sequence the DNA from cultured CD4+ T cells. TCRdb redid the calling of the PCR reads with MiXCR, one entry per CDR3 protein. The data hold 8,500 to 9,500 distinct CDR3 sequences, with 30% to 35% observed a single time. Treatment here: approximately 9-day PBMC culture with coronavirus spike peptide pools or control peptides (ViraFEST assay). These CD4+ T cells came from an unexposed donor, sampled before the COVID-19 pandemic (2011-2018). Comments on this clonotype: The antigen is undetermined.

V usage is TRBV5-1 and J usage is TRBJ2-5; D may correspond to TRBD1 or TRBD2 (5 bases each). The source of this sequence is a human donor in good health. The sequencing sample was made of CD4+ T cells from blood, cultured in vitro. The CDR3 reads CASSPGGPPRETQYF. CDR3 nucleotides: TGCGCCAGCAGCCCTGGGGGACCCCCGCGGGAGACCCAGTACTTC. The entire variable domain, with the rest obtained from reference TRBV5-1 and TRBJ2-5, is as follows: KAGVTQTPRYLIKTRGQQVTLSCSPISGHRSVSWYQQTPGQGLQFLFEYFSETQRNKGNFPGRFSGRQFSNSRSEMNVSTLELGDSALYLCASSPGGPPRETQYFGPGTRLLVL.